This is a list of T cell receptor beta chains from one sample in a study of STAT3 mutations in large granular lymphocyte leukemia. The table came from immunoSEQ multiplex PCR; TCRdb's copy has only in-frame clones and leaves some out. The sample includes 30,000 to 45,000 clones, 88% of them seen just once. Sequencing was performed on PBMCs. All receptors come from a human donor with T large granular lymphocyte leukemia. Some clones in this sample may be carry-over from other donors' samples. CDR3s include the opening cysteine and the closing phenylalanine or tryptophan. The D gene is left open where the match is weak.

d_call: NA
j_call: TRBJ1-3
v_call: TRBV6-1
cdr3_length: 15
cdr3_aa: CASAPMDSSGNTIYF

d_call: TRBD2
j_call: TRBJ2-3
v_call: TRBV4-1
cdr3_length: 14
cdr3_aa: CASSPSGGADTQYF

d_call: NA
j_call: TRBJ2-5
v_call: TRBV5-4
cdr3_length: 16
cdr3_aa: CASSSPLPVGQETQYF

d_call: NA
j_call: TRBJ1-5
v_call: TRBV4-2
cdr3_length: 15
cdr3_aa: CASSQDGGVVQPQHF

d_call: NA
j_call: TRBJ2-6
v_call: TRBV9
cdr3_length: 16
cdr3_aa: CASSVAPGPGANVLTF

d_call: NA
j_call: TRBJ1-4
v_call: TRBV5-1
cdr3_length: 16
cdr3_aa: CASSLGPSTTNEKLFF

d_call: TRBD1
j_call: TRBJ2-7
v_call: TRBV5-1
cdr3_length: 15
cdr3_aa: CASSYGTGNVYEQYF

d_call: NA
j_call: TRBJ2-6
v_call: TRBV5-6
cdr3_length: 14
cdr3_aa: CASSLASGANVLTF

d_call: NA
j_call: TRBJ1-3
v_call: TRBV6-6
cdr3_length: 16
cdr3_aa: CASSYSNAGFGNTIYF

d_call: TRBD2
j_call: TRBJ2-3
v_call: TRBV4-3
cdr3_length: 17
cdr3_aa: CASSQISGLAGSDTQYF

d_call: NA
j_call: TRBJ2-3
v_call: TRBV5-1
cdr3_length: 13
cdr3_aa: CASSWTYTDTQYF

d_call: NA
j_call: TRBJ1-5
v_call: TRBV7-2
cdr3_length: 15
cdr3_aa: CASSLNMNSNQPQHF

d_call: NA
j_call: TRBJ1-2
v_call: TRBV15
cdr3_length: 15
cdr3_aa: CATSTRGAPEGGYTF

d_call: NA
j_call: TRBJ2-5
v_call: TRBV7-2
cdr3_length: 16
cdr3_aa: CASSPAGLALGETQYF

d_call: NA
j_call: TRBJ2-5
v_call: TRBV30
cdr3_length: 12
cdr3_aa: CAWSVDGETQYF

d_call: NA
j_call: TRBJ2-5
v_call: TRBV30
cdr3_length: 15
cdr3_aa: CAWSPRGLPQETQYF

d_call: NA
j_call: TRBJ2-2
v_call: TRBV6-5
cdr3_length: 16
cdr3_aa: CASSYSGGTATGELFF

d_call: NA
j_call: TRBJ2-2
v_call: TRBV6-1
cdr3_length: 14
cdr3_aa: CAGRGTPSTGELFF

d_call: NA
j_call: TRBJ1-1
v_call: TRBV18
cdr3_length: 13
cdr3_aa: CASSPGGNTEAFF

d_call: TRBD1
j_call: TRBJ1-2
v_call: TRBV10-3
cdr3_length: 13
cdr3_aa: CATDRGLGYGYTF

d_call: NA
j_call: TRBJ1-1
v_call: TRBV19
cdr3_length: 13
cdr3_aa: CASGAGLGTEAFF

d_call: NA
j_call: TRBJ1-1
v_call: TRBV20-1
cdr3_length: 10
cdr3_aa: CSASVAEAFF

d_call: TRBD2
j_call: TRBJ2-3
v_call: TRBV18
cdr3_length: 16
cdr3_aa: CASSRVPGGSTDTQYF

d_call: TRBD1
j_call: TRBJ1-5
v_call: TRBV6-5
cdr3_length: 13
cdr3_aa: CATGQGGSQPQHF

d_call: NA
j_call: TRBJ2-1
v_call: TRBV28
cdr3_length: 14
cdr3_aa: CASSPRWAGNEQFF

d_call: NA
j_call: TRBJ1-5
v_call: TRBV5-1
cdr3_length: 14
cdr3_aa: CASSLEGGNQPQHF

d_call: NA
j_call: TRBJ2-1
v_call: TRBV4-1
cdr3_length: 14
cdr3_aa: CASSQEGGGNEQFF

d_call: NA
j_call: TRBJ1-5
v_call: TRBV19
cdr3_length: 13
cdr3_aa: CASSPDRNQPQHF

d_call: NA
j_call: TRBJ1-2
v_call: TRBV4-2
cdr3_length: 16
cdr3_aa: CASSQELRREWYGYTF

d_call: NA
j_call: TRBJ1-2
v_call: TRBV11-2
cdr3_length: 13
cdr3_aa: CASSLDGFSGYTF

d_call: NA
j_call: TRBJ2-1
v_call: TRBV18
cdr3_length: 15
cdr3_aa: CASSPNLQGSNEQFF

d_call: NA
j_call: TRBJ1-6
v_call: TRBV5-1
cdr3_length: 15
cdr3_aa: CASRGTELYNSPLHF

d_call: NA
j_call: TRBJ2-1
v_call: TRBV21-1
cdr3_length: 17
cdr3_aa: CASSQRLASCSYNEQFF